This is a list of T cell receptor beta chains from one sample in a study of blood T cell repertoires in COVID-19. The assay was immunoSEQ multiplex PCR, and TCRdb's table has in-frame clones only and misses some. The data show around 230,000 clones, around 80% seen once. The sequenced material came from peripheral blood. Every receptor here comes from a man aged 35 to 55 with acute or convalescent COVID-19. CDR3s include the opening cysteine and the closing phenylalanine or tryptophan. Each record gives: V gene, clone size, D gene, J gene, CDR3 DNA, CDR3 protein. A D gene is named only where the DNA matches it firmly. Clone sizes are given selectively: once, few, many, or a class where the clone is expanded.

>TRBV19|NA|NA|TRBJ1-5
TGTGCCAGTAGTATTCTTTTCGGGGTTCAGCCCCAGCATTTT
CASSILFGVQPQHF
>TRBV5-6|NA|NA|TRBJ2-5
TGTGCCAGCAGCTTCCGGGAGACCCAGTACTTC
CASSFRETQYF
>TRBV6-5|NA|TRBD1|TRBJ2-1
TGTGCCAGCAGTTATTTGACAGGGGGGAATGAGCAGTTCTTC
CASSYLTGGNEQFF
>TRBV5-3|once|TRBD1|TRBJ2-7
TGTGCCAGAAGTTATAGAGGGGGCGAAGCGTCCTACGAGCAGTACTTC
CARSYRGGEASYEQYF
>TRBV18|NA|NA|TRBJ1-1
TGTGCCAGCTCACCATCGGGGAGGAATACTGAAGCTTTCTTT
CASSPSGRNTEAFF
>TRBV20-1|NA|NA|TRBJ1-4
TGCAGTGTACGAGCGCTGGAAAAACTGTTTTTT
CSVRALEKLFF
>TRBV7-2|NA|TRBD1|TRBJ2-3
TGTGCCAGCAGCTTAGACAGGGGGCGTGCAGATACGCAGTATTTT
CASSLDRGRADTQYF
>TRBV19|NA|NA|TRBJ1-5
TGTGCCAGTTCCAAATCAGACAATCAGCCCCAGCATTTT
CASSKSDNQPQHF
>TRBV2|NA|NA|TRBJ1-6
TGTGCCAGCAGCCTTGACAGGAGGAATTCACCCCTCCACTTT
CASSLDRRNSPLHF
>TRBV6-6|NA|TRBD1|TRBJ2-1
TGTGCCAGCAGTAACCCGGGACAGGGAAACAATGAGCAGTTCTTC
CASSNPGQGNNEQFF
>TRBV5-5|NA|NA|TRBJ1-2
TGTGCCAGTGGGGGGGACACTGGCTACACCTTC
CASGGDTGYTF
>TRBV27|few|TRBD1|TRBJ1-2
TGTGCCAGCAGGACCCCGACAGGGGTTAGTAATGGCTACACCTTC
CASRTPTGVSNGYTF
>TRBV29-1|NA|NA|TRBJ1-2
TGCAGCGTTGAAGATCCGGGACACAACTATGGCTACACCTTC
CSVEDPGHNYGYTF
>TRBV10-1|NA|NA|TRBJ1-2
TGCGCCAGCAGTGATGGAAACGGAGTCGCTAACGGCTACACCTTC
CASSDGNGVANGYTF
>TRBV5-1|NA|TRBD2|TRBJ2-3
TGCGCCAGCAGCCCCCAAGCGGGAGCTAGCACAGATACGCAGTATTTT
CASSPQAGASTDTQYF
>TRBV11-2|NA|NA|TRBJ2-6
TGTGCCAGCAGCCCCCCTCCTCCCGGGGCCAACGTCCTGACTTTC
CASSPPPPGANVLTF
>TRBV7-3|once|TRBD2|TRBJ2-3
TGTGCCAGCAGCCCTAGCGGGAGTAGCACAGATACGCAGTATTTT
CASSPSGSSTDTQYF
>TRBV19|NA|TRBD1|TRBJ2-1
TGTGCCAGTAGGTTAGACAGGGGGCTGGGTGAGCAGTTCTTC
CASRLDRGLGEQFF
>TRBV18|many|NA|TRBJ2-7
TGTGCCAGCTCACCACAAACTGATTACGAGCAGTACTTC
CASSPQTDYEQYF
>TRBV4-2|NA|TRBD1|TRBJ1-1
TGTGCCAGCAGCACACGACAGGGTCTGGACACTGAAGCTTTCTTT
CASSTRQGLDTEAFF
>TRBV11-2|NA|TRBD1|TRBJ1-5
TGTGCCAGCAGCCTAGGACAGGGAGGTAATCAGCCCCAGCATTTT
CASSLGQGGNQPQHF
>TRBV11-1|few|NA|TRBJ1-1
TGTGCCAGCAGCTTTATTAGTTCGGGCACTGAAGCTTTCTTT
CASSFISSGTEAFF
>TRBV13|NA|NA|TRBJ1-1
TGTGCCAGCAGCTTAGAGGGGGATCCGAACACTGAAGCTTTCTTT
CASSLEGDPNTEAFF
>TRBV6-5|NA|TRBD1|TRBJ1-3
TGTGCCAGCAGCGCAGGGGGGAGCTCTGGAAACACCATATATTTT
CASSAGGSSGNTIYF
>TRBV7-9|once|NA|TRBJ1-2
TGTGCCAGCAGCTTGATGGAGGGTGGCTACACCTTC
CASSLMEGGYTF
>TRBV3-1/TRBV3-2|few|NA|TRBJ1-4
TGTGCCAGCAGCCGAGGTGGCGAAAAACTGTTTTTT
CASSRGGEKLFF
>TRBV4-3|few|NA|TRBJ1-6
TGCGCCAGCAGCCAAAGCACCGGACCCCTCCACTTT
CASSQSTGPLHF
>TRBV3-1/TRBV3-2|few|NA|TRBJ1-2
TGTGCCAGCAGCCACCCTACGGGGAACTATGGCTACACCTTC
CASSHPTGNYGYTF
>TRBV5-4|NA|TRBD2|TRBJ2-5
TGTGCCAGCAGCGACGGGACTAGCGGGAGCCTGCAAGAGACCCAGTACTTC
CASSDGTSGSLQETQYF
>TRBV9|once|NA|TRBJ2-3
TGTGCCAGCAGCGTAGATCTAGCGCGATCCACAGATACGCAGTATTTT
CASSVDLARSTDTQYF
>TRBV6-5|once|TRBD2|TRBJ2-1
TGTGCCAGCAGTTACCATAGCGGGAGTGGAGGAAATGAGCAGTTCTTC
CASSYHSGSGGNEQFF
>TRBV7-2|NA|NA|TRBJ2-3
TGTGCCAGCAGCTTAGGGCGGATGGGTACGCAGTATTTT
CASSLGRMGTQYF
>TRBV2|few|TRBD2|TRBJ2-1
TGTGCCAGCATCCCGGGACTAGCATCCAATGAGCAGTTCTTC
CASIPGLASNEQFF
>TRBV5-4|few|NA|TRBJ1-3
TGTGCCAGCAGCTTGGACCAGGGGGGAAACACCATATATTTT
CASSLDQGGNTIYF
>TRBV19|NA|NA|TRBJ1-2
TGTGCCAGTAGCCGCCAGGCCAGGGCCGGCTACACCTTC
CASSRQARAGYTF
>TRBV19|few|NA|TRBJ2-2
TGTGCCAGTAGTATTAGGACTCCCGGGGAGCTGTTTTTT
CASSIRTPGELFF
>TRBV7-2|NA|TRBD1|TRBJ2-7
TGTGCCAGCAGCGCCCAGGGGGCAAGGGGCGAGCAGTACTTC
CASSAQGARGEQYF
>TRBV7-2|NA|NA|TRBJ1-1
TGTGCCAGCAGCTTAGGCGGTGATTGGGACACTGAAGCTTTCTTT
CASSLGGDWDTEAFF
>TRBV24-1|NA|TRBD1|TRBJ1-5
TGTGCCACCAGGGACAGGGTAGGGAGCAATCAGCCCCAGCATTTT
CATRDRVGSNQPQHF
>TRBV30|NA|NA|TRBJ1-3
TGTGCCTGGGGCAGATCACCCAGCTCTGGAAACACCATATATTTT
CAWGRSPSSGNTIYF
>TRBV6-5|NA|TRBD1|TRBJ1-4
TGTGCCAGCTCCCCCCAGGGACAGCTTAATGAAAAACTGTTTTTT
CASSPQGQLNEKLFF
>TRBV18|NA|TRBD1|TRBJ1-2
TGTGCCAGCTCACCACCGGGACAGGGTATTTATGGCTACACCTTC
CASSPPGQGIYGYTF
>TRBV28|NA|TRBD2|TRBJ2-5
TGTGCCAGCACGACGGGGGGGGACGCAGAGACCCAGTACTTC
CASTTGGDAETQYF
>TRBV7-3|NA|NA|TRBJ1-6
TGTGCCAGCAGCTTAACTGCTCGGAATTCACCCCTCCACTTT
CASSLTARNSPLHF
>TRBV7-2|NA|TRBD2|TRBJ2-1
TGTGCCAGCAGCGCCGGAGCGGGATTCTACAATGAGCAGTTCTTC
CASSAGAGFYNEQFF
>TRBV19|NA|NA|TRBJ1-2
TGTGCCAGTAGTATAGGGGCAGGCTATGGCTACACCTTC
CASSIGAGYGYTF
>TRBV9|once|NA|TRBJ2-1
TGTGCCAGCAGCGTAGGTCCGGGAGAGGACAATGAGCAGTTCTTC
CASSVGPGEDNEQFF
>TRBV6-6|NA|NA|TRBJ1-1
TGTGCCAGCACCGACAGATTTGGGAACACTGAAGCTTTCTTT
CASTDRFGNTEAFF
>TRBV7-9|once|NA|TRBJ2-3
TGTGCCAGCAGCTTAGCAACGACAGCGTTTACAGATACGCAGTATTTT
CASSLATTAFTDTQYF
>TRBV7-2|NA|TRBD1|TRBJ2-2
TGTGCCAGCAGCTCCTGGGACAGGAGAGCCGTACCCGGGGAGCTGTTTTTT
CASSSWDRRAVPGELFF
>TRBV4-2|NA|NA|TRBJ1-1
TGTGCCAGCAGCGAGGGGGAAGCCACTGAAGCTTTCTTT
CASSEGEATEAFF
>TRBV20-1|NA|NA|TRBJ1-5
TGCAGTGCTAGTTCAACCCAAATCGGGTTTAATCAGCCCCAGCATTTT
CSASSTQIGFNQPQHF
>TRBV25-1|NA|NA|TRBJ2-4
TGTGCCAGCGGACCGAGTGGCGGGCACATTCAGTACTTC
CASGPSGGHIQYF
>TRBV2|NA|NA|TRBJ2-3
TGTGCCACCACTCAAGTGGTAGCTGAACTCACTAGCACAGATACGCAGTATTTT
CATTQVVAELTSTDTQYF
>TRBV19|NA|TRBD2|TRBJ2-1
TGTGCCAGTGCCGAACTAGCGTTCGGCTACAATGAGCAGTTCTTC
CASAELAFGYNEQFF
>TRBV11-2|NA|NA|TRBJ2-5
TGTGCCAGCAGCTTAGCAGGGGCAGAAGAGACCCAGTACTTC
CASSLAGAEETQYF